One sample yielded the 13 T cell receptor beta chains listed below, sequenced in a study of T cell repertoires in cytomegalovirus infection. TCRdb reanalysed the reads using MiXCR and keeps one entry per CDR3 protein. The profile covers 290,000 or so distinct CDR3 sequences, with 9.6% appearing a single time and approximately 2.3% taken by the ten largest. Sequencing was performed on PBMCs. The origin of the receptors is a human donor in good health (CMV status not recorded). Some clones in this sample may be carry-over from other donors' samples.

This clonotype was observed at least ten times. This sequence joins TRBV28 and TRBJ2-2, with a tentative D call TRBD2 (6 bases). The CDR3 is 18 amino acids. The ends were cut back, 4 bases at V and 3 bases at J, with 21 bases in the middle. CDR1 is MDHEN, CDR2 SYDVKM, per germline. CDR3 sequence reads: CASSSLWDGTGDTGELFF. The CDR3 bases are TGTGCCAGCAGTTCTTTGTGGGATGGGACGGGAGACACCGGGGAGCTGTTTTTT.

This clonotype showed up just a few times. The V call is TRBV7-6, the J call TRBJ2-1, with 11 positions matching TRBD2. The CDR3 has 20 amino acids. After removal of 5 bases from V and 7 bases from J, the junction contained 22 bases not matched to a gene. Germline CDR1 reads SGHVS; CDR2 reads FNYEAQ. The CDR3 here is CASSLRDPGSLAGVRNEQFF. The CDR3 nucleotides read TGTGCCAGCAGCCTCCGGGACCCCGGGTCACTAGCGGGAGTTAGAAATGAGCAGTTCTTC.

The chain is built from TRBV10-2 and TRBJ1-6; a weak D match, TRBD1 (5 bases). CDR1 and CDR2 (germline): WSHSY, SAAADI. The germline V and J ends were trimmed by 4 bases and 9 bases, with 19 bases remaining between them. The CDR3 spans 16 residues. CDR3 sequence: CASSAVRGVVSSPLHF. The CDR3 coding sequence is TGCGCCAGCAGTGCCGTTAGGGGTGTAGTCAGTTCACCCCTCCACTTT.

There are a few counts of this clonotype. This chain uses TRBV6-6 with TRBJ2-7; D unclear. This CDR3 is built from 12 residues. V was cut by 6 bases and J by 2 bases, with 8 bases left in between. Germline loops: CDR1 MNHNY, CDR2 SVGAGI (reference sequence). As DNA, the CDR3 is TGTGCCAGCAGCCTCAACCCCTACGAGCAGTACGTC. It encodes CASSLNPYEQYV.

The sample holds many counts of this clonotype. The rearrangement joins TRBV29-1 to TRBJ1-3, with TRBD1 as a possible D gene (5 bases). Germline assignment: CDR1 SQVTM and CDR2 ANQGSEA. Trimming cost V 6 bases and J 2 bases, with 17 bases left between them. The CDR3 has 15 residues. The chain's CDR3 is CSVAPGSDAGNTIYF. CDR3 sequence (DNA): TGCAGCGTCGCCCCAGGGTCGGACGCTGGAAACACCATATATTTT. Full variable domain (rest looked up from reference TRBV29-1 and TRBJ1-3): SAVISQKPSRDICQRGTSLTIQCQVDSQVTMMFWYRQQPGQSLTLIATANQGSEATYESGFVIDKFPISRPNLTFSTLTVSNMSPEDSSIYLCSVAPGSDAGNTIYFGEGSWLTVV.

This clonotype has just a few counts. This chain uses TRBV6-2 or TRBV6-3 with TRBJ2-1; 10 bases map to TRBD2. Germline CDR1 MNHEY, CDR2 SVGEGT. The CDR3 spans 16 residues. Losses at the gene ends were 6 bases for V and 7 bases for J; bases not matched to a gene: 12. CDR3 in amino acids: CASRALAGVGYNEQFF. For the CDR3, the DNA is TGTGCCAGCAGAGCTCTAGCGGGGGTGGGCTATAATGAGCAGTTCTTC.

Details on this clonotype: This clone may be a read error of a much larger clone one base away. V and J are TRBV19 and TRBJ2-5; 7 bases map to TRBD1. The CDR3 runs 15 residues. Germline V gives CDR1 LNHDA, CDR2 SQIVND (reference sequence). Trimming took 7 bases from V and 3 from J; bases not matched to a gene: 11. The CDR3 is CASTMGSGGKETQYF. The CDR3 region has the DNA TGTGCCAGTACTATGGGTTCAGGGGGAAAAGAGACCCAGTACTTC.

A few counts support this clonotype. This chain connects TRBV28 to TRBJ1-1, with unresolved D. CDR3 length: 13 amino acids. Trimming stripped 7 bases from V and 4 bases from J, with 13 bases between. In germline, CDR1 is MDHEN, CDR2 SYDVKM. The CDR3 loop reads CASTLPDTTEAFF. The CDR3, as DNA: TGTGCCAGCACCTTACCCGACACCACTGAAGCTTTCTTT.

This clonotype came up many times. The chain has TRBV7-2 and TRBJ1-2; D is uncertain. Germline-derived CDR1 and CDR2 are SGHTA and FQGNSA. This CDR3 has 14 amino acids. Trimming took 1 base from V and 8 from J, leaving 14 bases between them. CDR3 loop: CASSLERQTRGYTF. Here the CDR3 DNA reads TGTGCCAGCAGCTTAGAGCGGCAGACCCGCGGCTACACCTTC. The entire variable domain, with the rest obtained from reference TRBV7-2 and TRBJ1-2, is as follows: GAGVSQSPSNKVTEKGKDVELRCDPISGHTALYWYRQSLGQGLEFLIYFQGNSAPDKSGLPSDRFSAERTGGSVSTLTIQRTQQEDSAVYLCASSLERQTRGYTFGSGTRLTVV.

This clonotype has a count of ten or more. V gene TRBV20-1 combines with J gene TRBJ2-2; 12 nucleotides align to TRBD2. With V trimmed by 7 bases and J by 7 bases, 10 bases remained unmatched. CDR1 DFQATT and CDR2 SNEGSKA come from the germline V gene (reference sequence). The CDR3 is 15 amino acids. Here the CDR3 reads CSVKTSGGLSGELFF. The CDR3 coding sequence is TGCAGTGTTAAGACTAGCGGGGGTCTGAGCGGGGAGCTGTTTTTT.

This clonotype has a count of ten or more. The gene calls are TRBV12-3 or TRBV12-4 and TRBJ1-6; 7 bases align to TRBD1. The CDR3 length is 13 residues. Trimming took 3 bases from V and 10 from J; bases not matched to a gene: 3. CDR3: CASSFQGVSPLHF. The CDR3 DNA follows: TGTGCCAGCAGTTTTCAGGGGGTGTCACCCCTCCACTTT.

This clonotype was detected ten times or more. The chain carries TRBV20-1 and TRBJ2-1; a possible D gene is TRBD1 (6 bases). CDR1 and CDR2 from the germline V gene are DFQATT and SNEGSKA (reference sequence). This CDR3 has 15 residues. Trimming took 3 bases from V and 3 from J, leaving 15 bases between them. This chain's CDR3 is CSASDGQRYYNEQFF. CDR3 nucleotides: TGCAGTGCTAGTGACGGACAGAGATACTACAATGAGCAGTTCTTC.

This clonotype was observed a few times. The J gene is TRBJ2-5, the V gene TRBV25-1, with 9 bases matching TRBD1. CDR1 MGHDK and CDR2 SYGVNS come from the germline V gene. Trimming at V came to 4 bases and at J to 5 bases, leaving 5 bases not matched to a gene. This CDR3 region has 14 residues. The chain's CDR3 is CASSAYRGRETQYF. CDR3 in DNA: TGTGCCAGCAGTGCCTACAGGGGGCGGGAGACCCAGTACTTC.